The T cell receptor (beta chain) under discussion was sequenced for a study of T-cell memory formation after mild COVID-19. MiXCR, run by TCRdb on the 5' RACE reads, gives a single entry per CDR3 protein. This table has a few hundred thousand distinct CDR3 sequences, roughly 17% appearing once. Sample: PBMCs or a T cell subset sorted from them (not recorded which). The TCR was taken from a man between 18 and 29 years old who had mild COVID-19 (a few samples of this study predate the infection). Cell type and time point are not known.

CDR3 sequence: CASSPGLAGGSETQYF. The CDR3 nucleotides read TGTGCCAGCAGTCCCGGACTAGCGGGGGGTTCAGAGACCCAGTACTTC. This chain joins TRBV27 and TRBJ2-5, with TRBD2 matching over 14 bases. The CDR3 sequence is 16 residues long. The germline gives CDR1 MNHEY, CDR2 SMNVEV (reference sequence). V gave up 5 bases and J gave up 4 bases; unmatched junction bases: 6.